One and the same sample provided the 6 T cell receptor beta chains below, sequenced in a study of shared clonotypes between healthy human individuals. TCRdb's copy holds only in-frame clones and misses some; the assay was immunoSEQ multiplex PCR. The sample holds 980,000 or so clones, 60% to 85% seen once. The sequencing sample was made of memory CD4+ T cells sorted from blood. Subset meaning: CD45RA-negative fraction. Receptors originate from a man between 18 and 29 years old in good health.

This clone was observed a few times. V is TRBV7-3 and J is TRBJ2-5; 9 nucleotides agree with TRBD2. The V segment lost 0 bases and the J segment 4 bases; nucleotides outside the gene matches: 0. The germline gives CDR1 SGHTA, CDR2 FQGTGA. This CDR3 contains 14 residues. The CDR3 bases are TGTGCCAGCAGCTTAACGACTAGCGGAGAGACCCAGTACTTC. Its protein product is CASSLTTSGETQYF. The full variable domain, its missing parts supplied by reference TRBV7-3 and TRBJ2-5, is GAGVSQTPSNKVTEKGKYVELRCDPISGHTALYWYRQSLGQGPEFLIYFQGTGAADDSGLPNDRFFAVRPEGSVSTLKIQRTERGDSAVYLCASSLTTSGETQYFGPGTRLLVL.

Note on this clone: The sample has other DNA sequences that encode this CDR3 too. The genes are TRBV5-1 and TRBJ2-7; D unresolved. Germline V gene sequence: CDR1 SGHRS, CDR2 YFSETQ. V was shortened by 3 bases and J by 3 bases, with 7 bases between the two germline ends. This CDR3 is 12 amino acids long. For the CDR3, the DNA is TGCGCCAGCAGCTCGGGTGGCTACGAGCAGTACTTC. Its protein is CASSSGGYEQYF.

The V gene is TRBV6-1, the J gene TRBJ1-1; D is ambiguous. V lost 6 bases and J 1 base, leaving 12 bases between the germline ends. CDR3 length: 14 amino acids. Germline CDR1 and CDR2: MNHNS and SASEGT. In DNA form, the CDR3 reads TGTGCCAGCAGCGACGGGAGGAGGAACACTGAAGCTTTCTTT. Its protein is CASSDGRRNTEAFF.

The chain uses TRBV13 and TRBJ2-1; D is possibly TRBD2 (5 bases). The CDR3 has 13 amino acids. Per the germline V gene, CDR1 is PRHDT and CDR2 is FYEKMQ (reference sequence). Trimming took 8 bases from V and 5 from J, leaving 13 bases between them. The CDR3 sequence: CASYGRVNNEQFF. CDR3 nucleotide sequence: TGTGCCAGCTATGGGCGGGTCAACAATGAGCAGTTCTTC.

The rearrangement uses TRBV18 and TRBJ2-1; 9 nucleotides align to TRBD2. V shed 1 base and J 6 bases; nucleotides not matched to a gene: 7. Germline CDR1 reads KGHSH; CDR2 reads LQKENI. The CDR3 contains 16 residues. The CDR3 sequence: CASSPLLAGLTNEQFF. In DNA, the CDR3 is TGTGCCAGCTCACCACTCCTAGCGGGACTAACCAATGAGCAGTTCTTC.

V usage is TRBV19 and J usage is TRBJ2-3; 13 nucleotides line up with TRBD2. The trim removed 6 bases at V and 4 bases at J, leaving 4 bases unmatched. The germline CDR1 and CDR2 sequences are LNHDA and SQIVND (reference sequence). The CDR3 is 15 amino acids. CDR3 sequence: CASSLLAGGPDTQYF. The DNA for the CDR3 is TGTGCCAGTAGCCTACTAGCGGGGGGGCCAGATACGCAGTATTTT.